The 15 T cell receptor beta chains below come from one sample, sequenced in a study of shared clonotypes between healthy human individuals. The repertoire was sequenced with immunoSEQ multiplex PCR; TCRdb's copy has only in-frame clones and lacks some. Of about 990,000 clones detected, around three quarters appear once; the ten largest clones hold 0.55% to 0.7%. The sample taken for sequencing was memory CD4+ T cells from PBMCs. Noted subset: CD45RA-negative fraction. The receptor source for this set is a man between 18 and 29 years old in good health. Some clones in this sample may be carry-over from other donors' samples.

This clone appeared a single time. The V and J genes are TRBV9 and TRBJ2-3; no definite D call. Germline V lookup: CDR1 SGDLS, CDR2 YYNGEE. Trimming left V 4 bases short and J 1 base short, with 10 bases between. The CDR3 consists of 14 residues. In nucleotides, the CDR3 is TGTGCCAGCAGCAACACACCCGGCACAGATACGCAGTATTTT. Translation: CASSNTPGTDTQYF. Drawing the rest from reference TRBV9 and TRBJ2-3, the complete variable domain is DSGVTQTPKHLITATGQRVTLRCSPRSGDLSVYWYQQSLDQGLQFLIQYYNGEERAKGNILERFSAQQFPDLHSELNLSSLELGDSALYFCASSNTPGTDTQYFGPGTRLTVL.

The rearrangement links TRBV6-6 to TRBJ2-7; tentatively, D is TRBD2 (5 bases). Between the trimmed V and J ends, which lost 0 bases and 0 bases, there was a span of 9 bases. This CDR3 has 15 amino acids. The V gene's germline CDR1 is MNHNY and CDR2 SVGAGI (reference sequence). The CDR3 nucleotides read TGTGCCAGCAGTTACTCTGCCCGGGGCTCCTACGAGCAGTACTTC. Translation: CASSYSARGSYEQYF.

The chain carries TRBV15 and TRBJ2-7, with TRBD1 matching 7 bases. Germline-derived CDR1 and CDR2 are LNHNV and YYDKDF (reference sequence). The CDR3 totals 16 residues. With 0 bases clipped from V and 2 bases from J, the junction kept 7 bases outside the gene matches. The CDR3 DNA reads as TGTGCCACCAGCAGAGACGACAGGGATTATACCTACGAGCAGTACTTC. It yields the protein CATSRDDRDYTYEQYF.

To note about this clone: Other nucleotide sequences from this sample produce the same CDR3. V gene TRBV27 combines with J gene TRBJ2-7, with D unclear. Trimming took off 6 bases at V and 0 bases at J, with 9 bases between the two ends. Per the germline V gene, CDR1 is MNHEY and CDR2 is SMNVEV (reference sequence). This CDR3 is 13 amino acids long. In DNA form, the CDR3 reads TGTGCCAGCAGCCGGAGTTTCTCCTACGAGCAGTACTTC. Protein: CASSRSFSYEQYF.

This chain joins TRBV30 and TRBJ1-5; D call uncertain. Germline V lookup: CDR1 GTSNPN, CDR2 SVGIG (reference sequence). The CDR3 consists of 15 residues. The V gene lost 2 bases and the J gene lost 0 bases, with 11 bases spanning the gap. CDR3 region: CAWSKGGNSNQPQHF. In DNA form, the CDR3 reads TGTGCCTGGAGTAAAGGAGGGAATAGCAATCAGCCCCAGCATTTT.

The V call is TRBV19, the J call TRBJ2-1; 8 positions agree with TRBD2. Germline loops: CDR1 LNHDA, CDR2 SQIVND (reference sequence). V shed 3 bases, J shed 7 bases, and the junction held 5 bases outside the gene matches. The CDR3 has 14 residues. The CDR3: CASSIREGLNEQFF. In DNA, the CDR3 is TGTGCCAGTAGTATCCGGGAGGGCCTTAATGAGCAGTTCTTC.

The chain has TRBV28 and TRBJ1-1, with 7 bases matching TRBD1. The junction had 4 bases not matched to a gene; V was cut back by 8 bases and J by 1 base. The CDR3 length is 13 residues. Germline V lookup: CDR1 MDHEN, CDR2 SYDVKM. The CDR3 nucleotides are TGTGCCAGCGTGGACAGGAGGAACACTGAAGCTTTCTTT. Translation gives CASVDRRNTEAFF. The variable domain in full, completed from reference TRBV28 and TRBJ1-1, reads DVKVTQSSRYLVKRTGEKVFLECVQDMDHENMFWYRQDPGLGLRLIYFSYDVKMKEKGDIPEGYSVSREKKERFSLILESASTNQTSMYLCASVDRRNTEAFFGQGTRLTVV.

V and J are TRBV28 and TRBJ2-4, with D tentatively TRBD1 (6 bases). V was cut by 2 bases and J by 8 bases, with 10 bases left in between. Germline V gene sequence: CDR1 MDHEN, CDR2 SYDVKM. This CDR3 is 13 amino acids long. The CDR3 spells CASSLQGLDIQYF. In nucleotides, the CDR3 is TGTGCCAGCAGTTTACAGGGGCTGGACATTCAGTACTTC.

This clone turned up a few times. The chain has TRBV27 and TRBJ2-7, with 8 bases matching TRBD2. The CDR3 is made up of 17 amino acids. Germline loops: CDR1 MNHEY, CDR2 SMNVEV (reference sequence). V lost 1 base to trimming and J lost 5 bases; unmatched junction nucleotides: 13. CDR3 coding DNA: TGTGCCAGCAGTTTATACGCAGCGGGAGCCCCCTTGGACGAGCAGTACTTC. Its translation is CASSLYAAGAPLDEQYF.

The V call is TRBV28, the J call TRBJ1-2, with TRBD1 identical over 7 bases. The J segment lost 7 bases and the V segment lost 4 bases, leaving 15 bases of the junction unmatched. Germline V CDR1 and CDR2: MDHEN, SYDVKM. The CDR3 sequence is 16 residues long. The CDR3 is CASSSNGQAGSVGYTF. The CDR3 DNA follows: TGTGCCAGCAGTTCAAACGGACAGGCAGGGTCGGTTGGCTACACCTTC.

This clone was seen ten or more times. The chain carries TRBV28 and TRBJ2-3, with D possibly being TRBD1 (6 bases). With 8 bases removed from V and 5 bases from J, the gap between germline ends came to 14 bases. Germline lookup yields CDR1 MDHEN and CDR2 SYDVKM. The CDR3 contains 13 residues. The CDR3 DNA sequence: TGTGCCAGCGGCAACAGGGAGCAAGATACGCAGTATTTT. Translating gives CASGNREQDTQYF.

This clone was counted only a few times. V usage is TRBV19 and J usage is TRBJ1-1, with TRBD1 identical over 9 bases. The V gene's germline CDR1 is LNHDA and CDR2 SQIVND (reference sequence). CDR3 size: 13 residues. Germline trimming cut 6 bases from V and 5 bases from J; bases unmatched to any gene: 4. CDR3 nucleotides: TGTGCCAGTAGAGGGACAGGGAGGACTGAAGCTTTCTTT. This codes for CASRGTGRTEAFF.

J is TRBJ2-6 and V is TRBV5-1, with 10 positions matching TRBD1. Per the germline V gene, CDR1 is SGHRS and CDR2 is YFSETQ. V lost 0 bases and J lost 2; bases outside the gene matches: 8. The CDR3 extends over 19 amino acids. The CDR3 DNA is TGCGCCAGCAGCTTGGCCAGACAGGGGGCCTTAGCTGGGGCCAACGTCCTGACTTTC. This codes for CASSLARQGALAGANVLTF. Looking up the rest from reference TRBV5-1 and TRBJ2-6 gives the full variable domain: KAGVTQTPRYLIKTRGQQVTLSCSPISGHRSVSWYQQTPGQGLQFLFEYFSETQRNKGNFPGRFSGRQFSNSRSEMNVSTLELGDSALYLCASSLARQGALAGANVLTFGAGSRLTVL.

CDR3 bases: TGTGCCAGCAGATCCCGAGGGGTAGGCAATCAGCCCCAGCATTTT. Translation: CASRSRGVGNQPQHF. The chain links TRBV27 to TRBJ1-5; tentative D call: TRBD1 (5 bases). Germline V gene sequence: CDR1 MNHEY, CDR2 SMNVEV (reference sequence). Trimming left V 6 bases short and J 2 bases short, with 14 bases between. The CDR3 consists of 15 residues.

CDR3 in amino acids: CASSSEAREQFF. Here the CDR3 DNA reads TGTGCCAGCAGTTCAGAAGCGCGTGAGCAGTTCTTC. The chain employs TRBV2 and TRBJ2-1, with no clear D. Germline CDR1 SNHLY, CDR2 FYNNEI. Trimming removed 5 bases at V and 9 bases at J, with 11 bases between. This CDR3 is 12 amino acids long.